The 20 T cell receptor beta chains in this list originate from one sample, sequenced in a study of tumor-infiltrating lymphocytes in oesophageal squamous cell carcinoma (TCRdb year 2016). The receptor library was made with PCR. The sequencer was an Illumina HiSeq 2000. The raw public reads went through TCRdb reprocessing: fastp at Q25, MiXCR clone calling, in-frame beta chains kept. Identical CDR3 protein sequences are pooled into one entry, listed with their most common genes and DNA. In all, the sample holds almost 20,000 distinct CDR3 sequences, and roughly two fifths of those were seen once. Of the sample, 19% falls within the top ten clones. Sequenced material: esophageal tumor tissue. Receptors originate from a male donor with esophageal squamous cell carcinoma.

This clonotype was observed a few times. No conserved phenylalanine or tryptophan ends this CDR3, so it is likely a read error. No DNA is shown, since the ends of the CDR3 on it are uncertain; the CDR3 is the one TCRdb lists. The V and J genes are TRBV7-6 and TRBJ2-1; the table's D call of TRBD2 was not tested on the DNA. In germline, CDR1 is SGHVS, CDR2 FNYEAQ. The CDR3 totals 15 residues, both ends included. CDR3 in amino acids: CASSQDFNYGYTFGS.

The chain joins TRBV12-3 or TRBV12-4 to TRBJ1-1; possible D gene TRBD2, 6 bases. The J call is uncertain, as TRBJ2-3 better fits the DNA end. This CDR3 is built from 13 residues. The CDR3 DNA is TGTGCCAGCAGCCTAGCGAGCACAGATACGCAGTATTTT. Protein product: CASSLASTDTQYF.

This clonotype was counted many times. This chain links TRBV5-4 with TRBJ2-7; no clear D gene. V shed 4 bases and J shed 7 bases, with 9 bases lying between them. This CDR3 is built from 11 residues. Germline assignment: CDR1 SGHNT and CDR2 YYREEE (reference sequence). The CDR3, as DNA: TGTGCCAGCAGCCTGGTCGGGGAGCAGTACTTC. Encoded protein: CASSLVGEQYF.

This clonotype came up once. The J gene is TRBJ2-1, the V gene TRBV7-6; TRBD1 aligns across 8 bases. The DNA end is a closer match to TRBJ2-7, so the J assignment may be wrong. The germline gives CDR1 SGHVS, CDR2 FNYEAQ. There are 14 residues in the CDR3. CDR3 DNA: TGTGCCAGCAGCCAAGGACAGGGCCCCTACGAGCAGTACTTC. Its translation is CASSQGQGPYEQYF.

This clonotype was picked up a small number of times. The conserved final phenylalanine or tryptophan is absent from the CDR3, which likely points to a read error. The limits of the CDR3 on the DNA are not certain, so only TCRdb's listed CDR3 is given. The V call is TRBV7-9, the J call TRBJ2-7; the table assigns TRBD1, which was not confirmed against the DNA. The CDR3 adds up to 15 amino acids, both ends counted. Per the germline V gene, CDR1 is SEHNR and CDR2 is FQNEAQ (reference sequence). CDR3 protein: CASRLPGVYGYTFGS.

Within the sample, this clonotype is medium-sized. J is TRBJ2-3 and V is TRBV10-3; D ambiguous. CDR3 length equals 12 residues. The germline V gene encodes CDR1 ENHRY and CDR2 SYGVKD. Deletions cut 6 bases from V and 0 bases from J, with 4 bases between. Here the CDR3 DNA reads TGTGCCATCAGGGGTAGCACAGATACGCAGTATTTT. Amino acid sequence: CAIRGSTDTQYF.

A remark on this clonotype: No conserved phenylalanine or tryptophan ends this CDR3, so it is likely a read error. The DNA is left out, because the CDR3 cannot be placed on it with certainty; the CDR3 is given as TCRdb lists it. The chain uses TRBV7-6 and TRBJ2-5; the D call of TRBD1 is as the table states it, not checked on the DNA. The CDR3 is 17 amino acids long, termini counted. Germline lookup yields CDR1 SGHVS and CDR2 FNYEAQ. CDR3 loop: CASSFPGQGEETQYFGS.

This clonotype appeared a few times. This is likely a read error, given that the CDR3 carries no conserved phenylalanine or tryptophan at its end. It is unclear where the CDR3 begins or ends on the DNA, so no DNA is shown, and the CDR3 is as TCRdb lists it. The V and J genes are TRBV28 and TRBJ2-7. Termini included, the CDR3 measures 16 amino acids. Germline V gives CDR1 MDHEN, CDR2 SYDVKM. CDR3 protein: CASTPQDKNYGYTFGS.

This clonotype qualifies as medium-sized. The chain uses TRBV5-1 and TRBJ2-7; 7 bases are shared with TRBD1. The CDR3 has 15 amino acids. From germline, CDR1 is SGHRS and CDR2 YFSETQ. The V and J ends lost 0 bases and 4 bases, in that order; junction bases with no gene match: 7. The chain's CDR3 is CASSLAFGQDYEQYF. The DNA for the CDR3 is TGCGCCAGCAGCTTGGCGTTTGGACAGGATTACGAGCAGTACTTC. The complete variable domain, with remaining parts taken from reference TRBV5-1 and TRBJ2-7, reads KAGVTQTPRYLIKTRGQQVTLSCSPISGHRSVSWYQQTPGQGLQFLFEYFSETQRNKGNFPGRFSGRQFSNSRSEMNVSTLELGDSALYLCASSLAFGQDYEQYFGPGTRLTVT.

To note about this clonotype: No conserved phenylalanine or tryptophan is present at the end of the CDR3, so a read error is the likely explanation. No DNA is shown, since the ends of the CDR3 on it are uncertain; the CDR3 is the one TCRdb lists. The chain employs TRBV5-5 and TRBJ2-6; no DNA check was done on the table's D call, TRBD1. The germline V gene encodes CDR1 SGHKS and CDR2 YYEKEE (reference sequence). With termini counted, the CDR3 has 9 amino acids. CDR3 in amino acids: CASSYIGGQ.

By frequency in the sample, this clonotype is medium-sized. The genes are TRBV6-1 and TRBJ2-4; 7 bases fit TRBD2. V trimming: 7 bases; J trimming: 0 bases; junction bases outside the gene matches: 12. Germline V gene data show CDR1 as MNHNS and CDR2 as SASEGT. CDR3 length: 17 amino acids. In DNA form, the CDR3 reads TGTGCCAGCACCCTAGCGGAACACCTACTAGCCAAAAACATTCAGTACTTC. It is translated as CASTLAEHLLAKNIQYF.

Only a few counts were recorded for this clonotype. V and J are TRBV6-6 and TRBJ2-3; D could derive from TRBD1 or TRBD2 (5 bases each). V lost 0 bases, J lost 1 base, and 11 bases lay in between. This CDR3 is 16 amino acids long. Germline V gives CDR1 MNHNY, CDR2 SVGAGI (reference sequence). For the CDR3, the DNA is TGTGCCAGCAGTTACTCTATTGGGGGAGGCACAGATACGCAGTATTTT. Translating gives CASSYSIGGGTDTQYF.

This chain connects TRBV6-1 to TRBJ1-2; TRBD1 is a possible D gene (5 bases). CDR3 size: 14 residues. Germline V CDR1 and CDR2: MNHNS, SASEGT. Trimming took off 3 bases at V and 7 bases at J, with 15 bases between the two ends. The CDR3 spells CASSDPWGGSGYTF. The CDR3 coding sequence is TGTGCCAGCAGTGACCCCTGGGGGGGGTCTGGCTACACCTTC.

The gene calls are TRBV28 and TRBJ2-7, with unresolved D. The last part of the DNA fits TRBJ1-2 better; the J call may be wrong. The CDR3 is made up of 12 amino acids. CDR1 is MDHEN, CDR2 SYDVKM, per germline. CDR3 loop: CASSFGAYGYTF. CDR3 DNA: TGTGCCAGCAGTTTTGGCGCCTATGGCTACACCTTC.

The chain has TRBV27 and TRBJ2-1, with unresolved D. This CDR3 has 13 amino acids. The V gene's germline CDR1 is MNHEY and CDR2 SMNVEV (reference sequence). Deletions cut 8 bases from V and 2 bases from J, with 10 bases between. The CDR3 reads CASQTSTYNEQFF. The CDR3 nucleotides are TGTGCCAGCCAGACCAGTACCTACAATGAGCAGTTCTTC.

The chain is built from TRBV20-1 and TRBJ2-1; 8 bases fit TRBD2. Near its end, the DNA agrees better with TRBJ2-5, so the J call may be wrong. Germline V gene sequence: CDR1 DFQATT, CDR2 SNEGSKA (reference sequence). This CDR3 has 13 residues. Here the CDR3 DNA reads TGCAGTGCTATCGGGGGGGGACGAGAGACCCAGTACTTC. It specifies CSAIGGGRETQYF.

This clonotype occurred once. The conserved final phenylalanine or tryptophan is absent from the CDR3, which likely points to a read error. This rearrangement joins TRBV20-1 to TRBJ2-1; D is possibly TRBD1 (6 bases). The tail of the sequence fits TRBJ2-7 better, so the J call may be wrong. The germline gives CDR1 DFQATT, CDR2 SNEGSKA (reference sequence). This CDR3 is built from 13 residues. The CDR3 coding sequence is TGCAGTGCTAGGGTTAGGGGGATCTACGAGCAGTACTTG. Encoded protein: CSARVRGIYEQYL.

V usage is TRBV5-4 and J usage is TRBJ2-1; 12 bases are shared with TRBD2. Germline assignment: CDR1 SGHNT and CDR2 YYREEE (reference sequence). Trimming cost V 4 bases and J 1 base; bases outside gene matches: 3. The CDR3 totals 16 residues. CDR3 sequence reads: CASSPTSGSSYNEQFF. As DNA, the CDR3 is TGTGCCAGCAGCCCGACTAGCGGGAGTTCCTACAATGAGCAGTTCTTC.

Of note for this clonotype: Its ends do not fully match the called genes, so a read error is possible. The chain carries TRBV18 and TRBJ2-3; 11 bases map to TRBD2. Germline V CDR1 and CDR2: KGHSH, LQKENI. CDR3 length equals 13 residues. The CDR3 DNA is TGTGCCAGCTCACCGATAGCGGGAGGGCCGGAGTTCTTC. It encodes CASSPIAGGPEFF.

This clonotype was found once. The rearrangement links TRBV7-3 to TRBJ2-5; D not resolved. The J call may not be correct, given that the DNA end is closer to TRBJ2-1. CDR1 and CDR2 (germline): SGHTA, FQGTGA. There are 12 residues in the CDR3. The CDR3 region has the DNA TGTGCCAGCAGCTTAGGTGTAGGAGAGCAGTTCTTC. It yields the protein CASSLGVGEQFF.